The 2 T cell receptor beta chains listed next were all sequenced from one sample in a study of CD8 T cells in ankylosing spondylitis. TCRdb re-called the 5' RACE reads through MiXCR, storing one row per CDR3 protein. The profile covers 350,000 or so distinct CDR3 sequences, with roughly 14% appearing a single time and around 0.99% taken by the ten largest. Sequenced sample: blood, either unsorted or a sorted T cell fraction (not recorded which). The origin of the receptors is a male donor with ankylosing spondylitis or in good health (not recorded which).

The sample holds many counts of this clonotype. The rearrangement uses TRBV6-1 and TRBJ2-3, with D unresolved. The CDR3 extends over 15 amino acids. Germline V gene sequence: CDR1 MNHNS, CDR2 SASEGT. V shed 6 bases and J shed 4 bases, with 17 bases lying between them. The DNA for the CDR3 is TGTGCCAGCAGGTCCATGGTGACCTTGGCAGATACGCAGTATTTT. Its protein is CASRSMVTLADTQYF.

The J gene is TRBJ1-2, the V gene TRBV20-1; tentative D call: TRBD1 (6 bases). The CDR3 sequence is 13 residues long. Germline-derived CDR1 and CDR2 are DFQATT and SNEGSKA (reference sequence). Trimming took off 3 bases at V and 8 bases at J, with 16 bases between the two ends. CDR3 protein: CSASPTGFGGYTF. CDR3 nucleotides: TGCAGTGCTAGCCCAACAGGGTTTGGCGGCTACACCTTC.